The TCR beta chain described here comes from a study of OX40 agonist ivuxolimab in advanced cancers. Study information: Of the patients, three showed partial responses, one with hepatocellular carcinoma and two with cutaneous melanoma.

The CDR3 extends over 14 amino acids. Looked up from germline, CDR1 is SEHNR and CDR2 is FQNEAQ (reference sequence). The V and J ends lost 5 bases and 3 bases, in that order; junction bases with no gene match: 6. Libraries were prepared by immunoSEQ multiplex PCR; TCRdb keeps only in-frame clonotypes and omits some of them. The sample carries tens of thousands of clones, 94% recorded once. The V call is TRBV7-9, the J call TRBJ1-2; 7 nucleotides align to TRBD1. The input for sequencing was CD4+ or CD8+ T cells sorted from blood, taken in a trial of the OX40 agonist ivuxolimab. The TCR sequence derives from an adult with an advanced solid tumor such as melanoma, head and neck, liver or kidney cancer. CDR3 DNA sequence: TGTGCCAGCAGCCGAATCGACAGGGACTATGGCTACACCTTC. Translated: CASSRIDRDYGYTF.